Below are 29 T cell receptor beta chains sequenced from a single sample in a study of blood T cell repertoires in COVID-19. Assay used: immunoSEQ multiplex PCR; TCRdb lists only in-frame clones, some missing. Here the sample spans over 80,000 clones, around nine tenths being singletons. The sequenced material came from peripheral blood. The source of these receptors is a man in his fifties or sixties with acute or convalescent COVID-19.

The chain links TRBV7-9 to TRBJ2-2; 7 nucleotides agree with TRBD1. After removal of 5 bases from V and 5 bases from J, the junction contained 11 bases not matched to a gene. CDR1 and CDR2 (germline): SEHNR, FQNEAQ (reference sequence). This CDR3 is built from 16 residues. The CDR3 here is CASSPENRGPTGELFF. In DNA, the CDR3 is TGTGCCAGCAGCCCGGAGAACAGGGGACCAACCGGGGAGCTGTTTTTT.

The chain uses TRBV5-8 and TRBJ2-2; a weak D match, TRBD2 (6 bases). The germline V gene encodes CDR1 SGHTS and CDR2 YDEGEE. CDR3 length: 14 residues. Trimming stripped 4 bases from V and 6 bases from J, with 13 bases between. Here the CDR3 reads CASSPRLVSGELFF. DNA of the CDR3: TGTGCCAGCAGCCCACGACTAGTTTCCGGGGAGCTGTTTTTT.

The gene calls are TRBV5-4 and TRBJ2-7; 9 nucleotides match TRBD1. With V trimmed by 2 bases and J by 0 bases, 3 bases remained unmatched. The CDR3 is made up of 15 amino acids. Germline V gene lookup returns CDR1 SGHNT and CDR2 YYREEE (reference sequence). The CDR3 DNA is TGTGCCAGCAGCTTTCCGACAGGGGGCTCCTACGAGCAGTACTTC. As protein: CASSFPTGGSYEQYF.

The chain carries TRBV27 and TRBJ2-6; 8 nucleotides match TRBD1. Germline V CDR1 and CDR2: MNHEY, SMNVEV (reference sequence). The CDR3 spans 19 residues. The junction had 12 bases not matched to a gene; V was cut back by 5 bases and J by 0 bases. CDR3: CASSPPPGDRRSGANVLTF. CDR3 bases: TGTGCCAGCAGTCCACCGCCCGGGGACAGGCGCTCTGGGGCCAACGTCCTGACTTTC.

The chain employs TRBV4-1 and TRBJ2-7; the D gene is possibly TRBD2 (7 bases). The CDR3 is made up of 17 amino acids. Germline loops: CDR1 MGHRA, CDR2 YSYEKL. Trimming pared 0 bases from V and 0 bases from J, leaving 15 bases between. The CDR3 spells CASSQEGLGGGSYEQYF. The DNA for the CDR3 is TGCGCCAGCAGCCAAGAGGGGCTAGGGGGGGGCTCCTACGAGCAGTACTTC.

In nucleotides, the CDR3 is TGTGCCAGCAGCCAAGTGAAAACAGGGGCCAACGTCCTGACTTTC. Translated: CASSQVKTGANVLTF. V usage is TRBV4-2 and J usage is TRBJ2-6, with D uncertain. V lost 1 base to trimming and J lost 4 bases, with 8 bases between them. Germline V gene sequence: CDR1 LGHNA, CDR2 YNFKEQ. The CDR3 contains 15 residues.

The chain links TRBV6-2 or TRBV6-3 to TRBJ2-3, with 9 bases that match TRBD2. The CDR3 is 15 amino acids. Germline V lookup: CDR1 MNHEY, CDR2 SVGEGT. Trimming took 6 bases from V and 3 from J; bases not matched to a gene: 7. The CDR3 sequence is CASSLAGVGTDTQYF. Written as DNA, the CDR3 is TGTGCCAGCAGCTTAGCGGGAGTGGGGACAGATACGCAGTATTTT.

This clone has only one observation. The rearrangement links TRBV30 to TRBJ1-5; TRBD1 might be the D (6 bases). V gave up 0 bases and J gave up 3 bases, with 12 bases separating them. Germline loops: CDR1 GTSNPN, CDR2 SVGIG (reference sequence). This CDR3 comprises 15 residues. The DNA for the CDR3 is TGTGCCTGGAGTGTTTTACAGGGATCCAATCAGCCCCAGCATTTT. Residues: CAWSVLQGSNQPQHF. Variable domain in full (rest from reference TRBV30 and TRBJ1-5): SQTIHQWPATLVQPVGSPLSLECTVEGTSNPNLYWYRQAAGRGLQLLFYSVGIGQISSEVPQNLSASRPQDRQFILSSKKLLLSDSGFYLCAWSVLQGSNQPQHFGDGTRLSIL.

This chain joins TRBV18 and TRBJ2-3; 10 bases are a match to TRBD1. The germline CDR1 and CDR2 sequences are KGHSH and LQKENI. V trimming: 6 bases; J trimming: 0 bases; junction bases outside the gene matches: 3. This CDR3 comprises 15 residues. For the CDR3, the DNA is TGTGCCAGCTCTTCGGGACAGGGGAGCACAGATACGCAGTATTTT. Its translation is CASSSGQGSTDTQYF.

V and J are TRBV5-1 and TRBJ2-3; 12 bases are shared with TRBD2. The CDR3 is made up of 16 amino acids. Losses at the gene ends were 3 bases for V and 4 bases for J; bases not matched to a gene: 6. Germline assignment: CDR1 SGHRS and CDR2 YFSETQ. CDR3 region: CASSSRTSGISDTQYF. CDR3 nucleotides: TGCGCCAGCAGCTCCCGGACTAGCGGGATTTCAGATACGCAGTATTTT.

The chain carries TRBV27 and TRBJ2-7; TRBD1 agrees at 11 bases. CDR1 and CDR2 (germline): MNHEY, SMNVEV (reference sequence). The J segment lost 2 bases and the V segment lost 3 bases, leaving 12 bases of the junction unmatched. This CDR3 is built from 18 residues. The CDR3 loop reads CASSFLGQGAKGPYEQYF. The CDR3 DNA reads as TGTGCCAGCAGTTTCCTCGGACAGGGGGCTAAGGGCCCCTACGAGCAGTACTTC.

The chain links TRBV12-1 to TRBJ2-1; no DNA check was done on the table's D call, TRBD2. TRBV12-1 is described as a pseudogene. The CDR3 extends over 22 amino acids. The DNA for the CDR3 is TGTGCCAGCAGCTCTACCCTGGCTCGACGGGAGTTTTTCCCGAGCTCCTACAATGAGCAGTTCTTC. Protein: CASSSTLARREFFPSSYNEQFF.

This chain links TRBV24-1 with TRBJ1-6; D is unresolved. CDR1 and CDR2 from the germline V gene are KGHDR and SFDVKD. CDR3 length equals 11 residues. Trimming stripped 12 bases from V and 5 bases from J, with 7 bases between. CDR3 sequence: CAEKHNSPLHF. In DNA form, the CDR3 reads TGTGCCGAGAAACATAATTCACCCCTCCACTTT.

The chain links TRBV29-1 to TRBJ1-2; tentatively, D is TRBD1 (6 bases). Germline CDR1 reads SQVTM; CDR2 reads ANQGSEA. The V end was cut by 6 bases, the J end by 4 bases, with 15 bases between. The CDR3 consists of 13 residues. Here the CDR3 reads CSVGQPVGYGYTF. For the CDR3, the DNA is TGCAGCGTCGGACAGCCTGTGGGCTATGGCTACACCTTC.

CDR3 DNA: TGTGCCAGCAGCTCCGGACTCAATGAAAAACTGTTTTTT. Translating gives CASSSGLNEKLFF. V usage is TRBV5-8 and J usage is TRBJ1-4; D uncertain. V was pared by 3 bases and J by 5 bases, with 8 bases between. The CDR3 spans 13 residues. Germline V gene data show CDR1 as SGHTS and CDR2 as YDEGEE. The variable domain in full, with the rest retrieved from reference TRBV5-8 and TRBJ1-4, is EAGVTQSPTHLIKTRGQQATLRCSPISGHTSVYWYQQALGLGLQFLLWYDEGEERNRGNFPPRFSGRQFPNYSSELNVNALELEDSALYLCASSSGLNEKLFFGSGTQLSVL.

In nucleotides, the CDR3 is TGTGCCAGCAGCTCCCTAGGCAGGGGGCCCACGGACGAGCAGTACTTC. Protein sequence: CASSSLGRGPTDEQYF. This chain connects TRBV9 to TRBJ2-7; 8 positions match TRBD1. Germline CDR1 SGDLS, CDR2 YYNGEE. V was clipped by 4 bases and J by 5 bases; unmatched bases: 14. The CDR3 is made up of 16 amino acids.

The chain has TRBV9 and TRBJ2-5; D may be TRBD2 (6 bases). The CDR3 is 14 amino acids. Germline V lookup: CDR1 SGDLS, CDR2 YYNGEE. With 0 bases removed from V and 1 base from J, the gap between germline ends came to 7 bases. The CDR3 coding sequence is TGTGCCAGCAGCGTAGGGGGAGGCCAAGAGACCCAGTACTTC. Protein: CASSVGGGQETQYF.

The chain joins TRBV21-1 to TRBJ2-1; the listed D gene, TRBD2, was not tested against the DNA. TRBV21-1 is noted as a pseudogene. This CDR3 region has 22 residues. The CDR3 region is CASSKEGTGTSGRPFGLNEQFF. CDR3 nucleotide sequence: TGTGCCAGCAGCAAAGAGGGGACCGGGACTAGCGGGAGGCCATTTGGACTCAATGAGCAGTTCTTC.

The CDR3 DNA is TGTGCCAGCAGCGTAGTACAGGAGATCGCAGATACGCAGTATTTT. It encodes CASSVVQEIADTQYF. The rearrangement links TRBV9 to TRBJ2-3; a possible D gene is TRBD1 (5 bases). V lost 0 bases and J 4 bases, leaving 12 bases between the germline ends. This CDR3 is built from 15 residues. Germline CDR1 reads SGDLS; CDR2 reads YYNGEE.

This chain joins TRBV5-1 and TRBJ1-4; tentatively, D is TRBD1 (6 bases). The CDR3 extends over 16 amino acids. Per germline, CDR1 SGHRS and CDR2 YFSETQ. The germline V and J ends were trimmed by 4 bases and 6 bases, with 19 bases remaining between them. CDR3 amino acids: CASSLTPGTRDEKLFF. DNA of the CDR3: TGCGCCAGCAGCCTAACACCCGGGACAAGGGATGAAAAACTGTTTTTT.

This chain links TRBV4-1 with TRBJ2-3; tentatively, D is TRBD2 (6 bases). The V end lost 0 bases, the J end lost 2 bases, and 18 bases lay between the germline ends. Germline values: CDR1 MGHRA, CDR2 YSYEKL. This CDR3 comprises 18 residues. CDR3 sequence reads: CASSQEGEGGHITDTQYF. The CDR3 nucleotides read TGCGCCAGCAGCCAAGAAGGTGAGGGAGGACATATCACAGATACGCAGTATTTT.

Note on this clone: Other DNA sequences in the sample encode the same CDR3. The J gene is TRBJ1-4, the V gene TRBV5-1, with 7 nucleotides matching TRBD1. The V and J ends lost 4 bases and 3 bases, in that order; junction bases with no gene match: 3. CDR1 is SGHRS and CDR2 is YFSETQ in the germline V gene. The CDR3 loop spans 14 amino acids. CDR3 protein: CASSTTGSNEKLFF. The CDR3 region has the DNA TGCGCCAGCAGCACGACAGGGTCTAATGAAAAACTGTTTTTT.

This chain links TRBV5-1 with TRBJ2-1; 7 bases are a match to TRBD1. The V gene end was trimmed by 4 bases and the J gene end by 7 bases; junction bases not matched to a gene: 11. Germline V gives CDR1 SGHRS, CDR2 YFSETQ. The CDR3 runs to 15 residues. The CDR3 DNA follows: TGCGCCAGCAGCGACAGACAGGGTGGCCGAAATGAGCAGTTCTTC. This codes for CASSDRQGGRNEQFF.

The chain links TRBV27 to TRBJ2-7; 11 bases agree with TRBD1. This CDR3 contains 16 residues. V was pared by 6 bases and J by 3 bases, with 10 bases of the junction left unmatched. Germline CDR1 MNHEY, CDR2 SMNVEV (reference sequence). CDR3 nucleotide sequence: TGTGCCAGCAGGGGGACCGGGACAGGGGGTTTCTACGAGCAGTACTTC. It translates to CASRGTGTGGFYEQYF.

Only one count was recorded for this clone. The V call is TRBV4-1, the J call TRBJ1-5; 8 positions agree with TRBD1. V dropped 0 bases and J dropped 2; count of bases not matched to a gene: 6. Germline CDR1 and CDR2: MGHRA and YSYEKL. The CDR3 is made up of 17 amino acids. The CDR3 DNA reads TGCGCCAGCAGCCAAGATCCAGGGGGCGCGGGCAATCAGCCCCAGCATTTT. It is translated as CASSQDPGGAGNQPQHF.

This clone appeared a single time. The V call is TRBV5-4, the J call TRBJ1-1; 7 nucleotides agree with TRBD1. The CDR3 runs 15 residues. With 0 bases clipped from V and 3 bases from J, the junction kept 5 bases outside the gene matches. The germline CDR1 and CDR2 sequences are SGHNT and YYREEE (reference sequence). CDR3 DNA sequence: TGTGCCAGCAGCTTGGCCGGGACAGACGACACTGAAGCTTTCTTT. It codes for CASSLAGTDDTEAFF.

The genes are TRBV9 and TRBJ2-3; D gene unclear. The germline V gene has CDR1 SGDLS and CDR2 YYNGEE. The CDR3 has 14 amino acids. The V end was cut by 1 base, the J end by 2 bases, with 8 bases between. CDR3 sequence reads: CASSVLFSTDTQYF. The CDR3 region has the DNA TGTGCCAGCAGCGTACTATTTTCCACAGATACGCAGTATTTT.

The CDR3 protein is CATSKDRVLNKNIQYF. CDR3 DNA: TGTGCCACCAGCAAAGACAGGGTTTTGAACAAAAACATTCAGTACTTC. The rearrangement links TRBV15 to TRBJ2-4, with TRBD1 matching over 7 bases. This CDR3 has 16 amino acids. The junction had 9 bases not matched to a gene; V was cut back by 4 bases and J by 3 bases. Germline CDR1 is LNHNV and CDR2 is YYDKDF (reference sequence).

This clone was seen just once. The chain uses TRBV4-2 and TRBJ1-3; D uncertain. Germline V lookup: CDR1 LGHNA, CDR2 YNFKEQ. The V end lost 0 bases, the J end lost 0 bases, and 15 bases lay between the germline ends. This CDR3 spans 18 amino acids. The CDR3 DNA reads TGTGCCAGCAGCCAAGATAGGCTGGGCCGAAGCTCTGGAAACACCATATATTTT. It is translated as CASSQDRLGRSSGNTIYF.